This record looks at one T cell receptor (beta chain) sequence and its context. The sample comes from a study of Ad26.COV2.S vaccination and SARS-CoV-2 variants. Method: immunoSEQ multiplex PCR; TCRdb's copy keeps in-frame clones and lacks some. The repertoire holds about 350,000 clones, with approximately 86% as singletons. Treatment described: around 19 received Ad26.COV2.S at low or high dose, single or two shots; about 5 received placebo; per-sample allocation not given. Samples came from day 63 after the first vaccine or placebo injection. Between the trimmed V and J ends, which lost 4 bases and 11 bases, there was a span of 14 bases. The CDR3 spans 12 residues. Germline lookup yields CDR1 LGHDT and CDR2 YNNKEL (reference sequence).

The clonotype was recovered from a person aged 18-60 years who received the Ad26.COV2.S COVID-19 vaccine or a placebo. The rearrangement uses TRBV3-1 (or the pseudogene TRBV3-2) and TRBJ1-1; TRBD1 might be the D (6 bases). The source material was peripheral blood, sampled in a trial of Ad26.COV2.S vaccine versus placebo. CDR3: CASSPTGREAFF. CDR3 DNA sequence: TGTGCCAGCAGCCCCACAGGGCGGGAGGCTTTCTTT.